A single sample gave rise to the 4 T cell receptor beta chains below, sequenced in a study of cytomegalovirus exposure and HLA in healthy donors. PCR was performed using 60 Vbeta and 13 Jbeta primers. TCRdb's copy holds only in-frame clones and misses some; the assay was immunoSEQ multiplex PCR. The table records over 150,000 clones, around 80% of them present only once. The sample consisted of PBMCs. The receptors here all came from a girl between 10 and 17 years old in good health and CMV-seropositive.

V and J are TRBV7-3 and TRBJ2-1, with TRBD2 as a possible D gene (5 bases). The CDR3 runs 16 residues. Germline CDR1 SGHTA, CDR2 FQGTGA. Trimming took off 4 bases at V and 8 bases at J, with 21 bases between the two ends. The CDR3 coding sequence is TGTGCCAGCAGCTCCCTAGCAACGCCCGAGGTCGATGAGCAGTTCTTC. As protein: CASSSLATPEVDEQFF.

The chain recombines TRBV5-1 with TRBJ2-5; D not resolved. Trimming removed 4 bases from V and 5 bases from J, with 15 bases in between. The CDR3 is 14 residues long. CDR1 SGHRS and CDR2 YFSETQ come from the germline V gene. The CDR3 sequence is CASSLRSRWETQYF. The CDR3 DNA reads TGCGCCAGCAGCCTGAGGTCTAGGTGGGAGACCCAGTACTTC.

The sample holds one count of this clone. The chain carries TRBV6-1 and TRBJ2-2, with D possibly matching TRBD2 (7 bases). Germline V CDR1 and CDR2: MNHNS, SASEGT. Trimming cost V 7 bases and J 4 bases, with 16 bases left between them. The CDR3 covers 15 residues. CDR3 protein: CASKWQGGGTGELFF. CDR3 DNA: TGTGCCAGCAAATGGCAGGGAGGGGGCACCGGGGAGCTGTTTTTT.

The chain is built from TRBV7-8 and TRBJ1-2, with TRBD1 matching over 7 bases. The CDR3 contains 14 residues. Germline V gene lookup returns CDR1 SGHVS and CDR2 FQNEAQ. V shed 1 base, J shed 4 bases, and the junction held 3 bases outside the gene matches. The CDR3 sequence is CASSLVGGIYGYTF. CDR3 DNA sequence: TGTGCCAGCAGCTTAGTAGGGGGCATCTATGGCTACACCTTC.